This passage covers 9 T cell receptor beta chains from one sample sequenced in a study of Ad26.COV2.S vaccination and SARS-CoV-2 variants. The treatment here: some 20 received Ad26.COV2.S at low or high dose, single or two shots; 5 received placebo; per-sample allocation not given. Collection of samples fell on day 63 after the first vaccine or placebo injection. Sequencing was performed with immunoSEQ multiplex PCR; in TCRdb, only in-frame clones are kept and a portion is missing. This table holds about 410,000 clones, 75% to 90% found once. Sequencing was performed on peripheral blood, taken in a trial of Ad26.COV2.S vaccine versus placebo. The receptors shown here come from a person aged 18-65 years who received the Ad26.COV2.S COVID-19 vaccine or a placebo.

V is TRBV6-1 and J is TRBJ1-2; D not resolved. The germline CDR1 and CDR2 sequences are MNHNS and SASEGT. V was pared by 1 base and J by 2 bases, with 5 bases between. The length of the CDR3 is 13 residues. In nucleotides, the CDR3 is TGTGCCAGCAGTGAAGTGGTGAACTATGGCTACACCTTC. Translating it yields CASSEVVNYGYTF.

This chain connects TRBV6-1 to TRBJ2-2, with D possibly TRBD2 on 6 matching bases. CDR1 MNHNS and CDR2 SASEGT come from the germline V gene. The CDR3 has 18 amino acids. V gave up 0 bases and J gave up 6 bases, with 20 bases separating them. CDR3 nucleotide sequence: TGTGCCAGCAGTGAAGCGGTTGCGGGAATAATAGATCCCGGGGAGCTGTTTTTT. Its translation is CASSEAVAGIIDPGELFF.

This clone was picked up one time. V usage is TRBV27 and J usage is TRBJ2-7; 10 bases match TRBD2. This CDR3 region has 15 residues. Germline CDR1 reads MNHEY; CDR2 reads SMNVEV (reference sequence). V lost 2 bases and J lost 4; bases outside the gene matches: 5. CDR3 DNA sequence: TGTGCCAGCAGTTTAAGCGGGAGGGCCGTTTACGAGCAGTACTTC. Its protein product is CASSLSGRAVYEQYF.

The V call is TRBV5-8, the J call TRBJ1-3; D unclear. V lost 4 bases to trimming and J lost 3 bases, with 11 bases between them. Germline CDR1 SGHTS, CDR2 YDEGEE. The CDR3 contains 14 residues. DNA for the CDR3: TGTGCCAGCAGCACGGGAGTTTATGGAAACACCATATATTTT. Translated, it gives CASSTGVYGNTIYF.

The chain employs TRBV18 and TRBJ1-1; 10 bases are shared with TRBD1. CDR3 length: 16 amino acids. V lost 4 bases, J lost 3 bases, and 8 bases stayed unmatched. The V gene's germline CDR1 is KGHSH and CDR2 LQKENI. CDR3 loop: CASSRDRGAHDTEAFF. CDR3 bases: TGTGCCAGCTCACGGGACAGGGGCGCGCATGACACTGAAGCTTTCTTT.

The chain recombines TRBV30 with TRBJ2-2, with 10 positions matching TRBD1. The J segment lost 2 bases and the V segment lost 2 bases, leaving 5 bases of the junction unmatched. Germline V gene sequence: CDR1 GTSNPN, CDR2 SVGIG (reference sequence). This CDR3 has 16 amino acids. The CDR3 bases are TGTGCCTGGAGTCTCGGGACAGGGGTAAACACCGGGGAGCTGTTTTTT. Its protein is CAWSLGTGVNTGELFF.

This rearrangement joins TRBV6-5 to TRBJ2-1; D perhaps matches TRBD2 (6 bases). V was shortened by 10 bases and J by 4 bases, with 20 bases between the two germline ends. The CDR3 is 15 amino acids. Germline lookup yields CDR1 MNHEY and CDR2 SVGAGI. The CDR3 nucleotides are TGTGCCACCAGGACTAATTTAACCCTTTACAATGAGCAGTTCTTC. It specifies CATRTNLTLYNEQFF.

J is TRBJ2-1 and V is TRBV4-1, with 10 bases identical to TRBD2. The junction had 5 bases not matched to a gene; V was cut back by 0 bases and J by 3 bases. CDR3 size: 17 residues. The germline CDR1 and CDR2 sequences are MGHRA and YSYEKL. DNA for the CDR3: TGCGCCAGCAGCCAAGATTTTAGCGGGGGGTTCTACAATGAGCAGTTCTTC. It translates to CASSQDFSGGFYNEQFF.

The V and J genes are TRBV30 and TRBJ2-7; D possibly corresponds to TRBD2 (6 bases). The length of the CDR3 is 14 residues. Germline-derived CDR1 and CDR2 are GTSNPN and SVGIG (reference sequence). Trimming left V 0 bases short and J 10 bases short, with 19 bases between. DNA of the CDR3: TGTGCCTGGAGTGTCGGGGAGGCCCTCTATCCTCAGTACTTC. Encoded protein: CAWSVGEALYPQYF.